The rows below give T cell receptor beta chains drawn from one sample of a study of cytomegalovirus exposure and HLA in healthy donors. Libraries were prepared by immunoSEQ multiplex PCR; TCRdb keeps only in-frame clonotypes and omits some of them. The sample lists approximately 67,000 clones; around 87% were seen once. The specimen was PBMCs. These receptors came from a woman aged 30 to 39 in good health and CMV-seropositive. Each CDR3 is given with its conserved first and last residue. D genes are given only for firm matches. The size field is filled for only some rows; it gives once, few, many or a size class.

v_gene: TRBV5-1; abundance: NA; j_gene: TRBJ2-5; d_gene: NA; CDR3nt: TGCGCCAGCAGCTTGGTAGCGGCCCAAGAGACCCAGTACTTC; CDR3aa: CASSLVAAQETQYF
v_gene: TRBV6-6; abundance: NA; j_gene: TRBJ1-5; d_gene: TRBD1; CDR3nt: TGTGCCAGCAGCCCGACAGGGGCGGTAAGCAATCAGCCCCAGCATTTT; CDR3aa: CASSPTGAVSNQPQHF
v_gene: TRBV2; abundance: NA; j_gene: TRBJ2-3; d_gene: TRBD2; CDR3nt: TGTGCCAGCAGTGAAGCACTAGCGGGGAGCACAGATACGCAGTATTTT; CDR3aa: CASSEALAGSTDTQYF
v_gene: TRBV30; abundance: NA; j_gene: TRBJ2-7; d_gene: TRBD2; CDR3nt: TGTGCCTGGAGGGCAGGACTAGCGGGAGTCTCCTACGAGCAGTACTTC; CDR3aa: CAWRAGLAGVSYEQYF
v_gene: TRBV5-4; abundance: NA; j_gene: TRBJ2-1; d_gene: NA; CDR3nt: TGTGCCAGCAGCTTGGACGGGACACTAAAGAGCTCCTACAATGAGCAGTTCTTC; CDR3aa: CASSLDGTLKSSYNEQFF
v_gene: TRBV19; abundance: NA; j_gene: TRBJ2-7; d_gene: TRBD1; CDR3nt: TGTGCCAGTAGTACGGACAGGTTCCACGAGCAGTACTTC; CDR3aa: CASSTDRFHEQYF
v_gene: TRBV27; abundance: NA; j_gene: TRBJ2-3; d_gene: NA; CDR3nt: TGTGCCACCTCCTTTACTAGTCGTAGGTGGTATTTT; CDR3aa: CATSFTSRRWYF
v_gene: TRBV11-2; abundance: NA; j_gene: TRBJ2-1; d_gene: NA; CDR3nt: TGTGCCAGCAGCTTCGGAGGGTCCTACAATGAGCAGTTCTTC; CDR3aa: CASSFGGSYNEQFF
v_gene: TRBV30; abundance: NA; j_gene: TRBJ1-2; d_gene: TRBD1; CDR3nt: TGTGCCTGGGGGACAGGGGGGTACTATGGCTACACCTTC; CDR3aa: CAWGTGGYYGYTF
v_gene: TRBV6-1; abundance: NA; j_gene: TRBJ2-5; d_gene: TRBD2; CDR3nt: TGTGCCAGCAGTGTTAGCGGGAGCGATCAAGAGACCCAGTACTTC; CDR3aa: CASSVSGSDQETQYF
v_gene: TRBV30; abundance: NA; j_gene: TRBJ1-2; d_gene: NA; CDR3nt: TGTGCCTGGAGTGAGCAGGGCTATGGCTACACCTTC; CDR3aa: CAWSEQGYGYTF
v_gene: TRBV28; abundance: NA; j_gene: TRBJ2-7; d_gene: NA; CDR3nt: TGTGCCAGCAACCCGGGGAGCTCCTACGAGCAGTACTTC; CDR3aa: CASNPGSSYEQYF
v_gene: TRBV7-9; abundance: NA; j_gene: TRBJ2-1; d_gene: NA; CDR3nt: TGTGCCAGCAGTAATACTACCGGGACAAACAATGAGCAGTTCTTC; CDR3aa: CASSNTTGTNNEQFF
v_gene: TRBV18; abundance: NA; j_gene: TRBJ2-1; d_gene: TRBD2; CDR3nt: TGTGCCAGCTCACCACTGAAGACTAGCGAGCAGTTCTTC; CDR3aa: CASSPLKTSEQFF
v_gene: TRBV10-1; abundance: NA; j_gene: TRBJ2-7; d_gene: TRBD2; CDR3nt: TGCGCCAGCAGTCGGGGGGGGTCCTACGAGCAGTACTTC; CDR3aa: CASSRGGSYEQYF
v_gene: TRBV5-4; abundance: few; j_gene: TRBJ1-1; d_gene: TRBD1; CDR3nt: TGTGCCACGCAACAGGGGCCTGAAGCTTTCTTT; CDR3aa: CATQQGPEAFF
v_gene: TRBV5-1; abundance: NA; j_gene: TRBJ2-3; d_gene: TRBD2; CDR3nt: TGCGCCAGCAGCACCCTAGCGGGAGGGCCAGATACGCAGTATTTT; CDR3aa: CASSTLAGGPDTQYF
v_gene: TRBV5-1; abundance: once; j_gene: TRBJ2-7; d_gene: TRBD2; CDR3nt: TGCGCCAGCAGCCGCCGGGAGGGCCTGGGGGAGCAGTACTTC; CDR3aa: CASSRREGLGEQYF
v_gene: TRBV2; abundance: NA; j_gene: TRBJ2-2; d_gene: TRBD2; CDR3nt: TGTGCCAGCACGGCTAGCGGGATTGAGGGGGAGCTGTTTTTT; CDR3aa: CASTASGIEGELFF
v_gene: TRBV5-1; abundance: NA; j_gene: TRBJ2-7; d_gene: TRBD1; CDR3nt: TGCGCCAGCAGCTTTCGACAGGGGGCCTACGAGCAGTACTTC; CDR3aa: CASSFRQGAYEQYF
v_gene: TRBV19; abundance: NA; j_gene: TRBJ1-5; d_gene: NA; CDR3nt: TGTGCCAGTAGTATCTCTGGAGGGCCATATCAGCCCCAGCATTTT; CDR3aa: CASSISGGPYQPQHF
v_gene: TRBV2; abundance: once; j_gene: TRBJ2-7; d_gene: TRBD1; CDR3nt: TGTGCCAGCAGTGAAGCGCTGGGGACAGGGGCCGAGCAGTACTTC; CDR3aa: CASSEALGTGAEQYF
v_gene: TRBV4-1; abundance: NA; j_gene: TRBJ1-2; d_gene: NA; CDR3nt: TGCGCCAGCAGCCAAGTACGGGGGGCTGATGGCTACACCTTC; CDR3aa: CASSQVRGADGYTF
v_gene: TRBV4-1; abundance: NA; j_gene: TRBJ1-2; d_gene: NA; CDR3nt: TGCGCCAGCAGCCAAGATGGAGGGGTTGGCTACACCTTC; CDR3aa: CASSQDGGVGYTF
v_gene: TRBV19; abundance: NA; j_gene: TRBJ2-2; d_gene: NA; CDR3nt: TGTGCCAGTAGTATTACAGCACAGGTGCGAACCGGGGAGCTGTTTTTT; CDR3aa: CASSITAQVRTGELFF
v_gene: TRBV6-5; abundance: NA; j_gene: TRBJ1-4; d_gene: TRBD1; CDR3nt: TGTGCCAGCAGCGACCGGGACAGCGGTGGTGAAAAACTGTTTTTT; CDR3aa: CASSDRDSGGEKLFF
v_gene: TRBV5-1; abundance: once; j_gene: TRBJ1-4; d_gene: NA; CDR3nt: TGCGCCAGCAGCTTTGAAATGGCGGTTAATGAAAAACTGTTTTTT; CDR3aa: CASSFEMAVNEKLFF
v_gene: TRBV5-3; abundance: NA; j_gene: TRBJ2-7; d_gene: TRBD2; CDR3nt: TGTGCCAGAAGCTTCCGAGAGACTAGCGGGAGGGTCCTCCACTCCTACGAGCAGTACTTC; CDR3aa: CARSFRETSGRVLHSYEQYF
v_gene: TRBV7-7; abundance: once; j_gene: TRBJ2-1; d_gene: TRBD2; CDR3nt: TGTGCCAGCAGCCCGGGACTAGCGGGATACAATGAGCAGTTCTTC; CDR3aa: CASSPGLAGYNEQFF
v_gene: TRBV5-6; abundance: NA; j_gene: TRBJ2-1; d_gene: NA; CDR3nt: TGTGCCAGCAGCTTATTTGGCAGAGGCGATGAGCAGTTCTTC; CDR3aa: CASSLFGRGDEQFF
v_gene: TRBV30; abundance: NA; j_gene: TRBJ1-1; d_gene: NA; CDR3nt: TGTGCCTGGAGTGTACAGGAGAACACTGAAGCTTTCTTT; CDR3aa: CAWSVQENTEAFF
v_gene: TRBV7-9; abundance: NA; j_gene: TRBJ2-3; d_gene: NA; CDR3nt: TGTGCCAGCAGCTTATCTGTAACAGATACGCAGTATTTT; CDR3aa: CASSLSVTDTQYF
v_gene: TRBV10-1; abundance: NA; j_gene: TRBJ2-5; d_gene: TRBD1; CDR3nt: TGCGCCAGCAGTGAAGGCCAGGGGGCCTTCGAGACCCAGTACTTC; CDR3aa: CASSEGQGAFETQYF
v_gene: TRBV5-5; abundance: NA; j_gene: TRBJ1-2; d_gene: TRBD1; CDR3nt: TGTGCCAGCAGCCCAAGGACAGGGTTTGGCTACACCTTC; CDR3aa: CASSPRTGFGYTF
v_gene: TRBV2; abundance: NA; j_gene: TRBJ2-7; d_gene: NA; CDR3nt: TGTGCCAGCAGTGAAAGGGAGGACTACGAGCAGTACTTC; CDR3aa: CASSEREDYEQYF
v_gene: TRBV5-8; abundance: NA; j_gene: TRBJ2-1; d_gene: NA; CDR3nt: TGTGCCAGCAGCTTGTCAGGGGATGAGCAGTTCTTC; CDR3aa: CASSLSGDEQFF
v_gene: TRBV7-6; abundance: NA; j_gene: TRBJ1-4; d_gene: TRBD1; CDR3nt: TGTGCCAGCAGCAAGGGACAGGCAACTAATGAAAAACTGTTTTTT; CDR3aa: CASSKGQATNEKLFF
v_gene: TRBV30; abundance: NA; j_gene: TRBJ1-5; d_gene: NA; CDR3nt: TGTGCCTGGACCTCCCCTGGCCTTTTACCAAATCAGCCCCAGCATTTT; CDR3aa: CAWTSPGLLPNQPQHF
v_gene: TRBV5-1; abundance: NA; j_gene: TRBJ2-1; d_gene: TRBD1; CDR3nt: TGCGCCAGCAGCTTGGGCTCCAGGGGGCACGAGCAGTTCTTC; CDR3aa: CASSLGSRGHEQFF
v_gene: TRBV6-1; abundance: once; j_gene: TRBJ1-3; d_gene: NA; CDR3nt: TGTGCCAGCAGTGAAGTTTTCGGTACTGGAAACACCATATATTTT; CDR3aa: CASSEVFGTGNTIYF
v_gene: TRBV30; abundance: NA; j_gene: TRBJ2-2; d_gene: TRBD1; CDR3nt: TGTGCCTGGAGTCCCTCCGACAGGGCGAGAACCGGGGAGCTGTTTTTT; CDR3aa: CAWSPSDRARTGELFF
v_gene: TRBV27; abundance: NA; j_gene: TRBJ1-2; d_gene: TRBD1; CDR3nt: TGTGCCAGCAGTTTATCCGCGACAGGGAGAGGCTACACCTTC; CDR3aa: CASSLSATGRGYTF
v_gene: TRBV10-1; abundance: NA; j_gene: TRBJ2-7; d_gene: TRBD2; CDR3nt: TGCGCCAGCAGGGAAGAAGCGGGAGGGTACGAGCAGTACTTC; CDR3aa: CASREEAGGYEQYF
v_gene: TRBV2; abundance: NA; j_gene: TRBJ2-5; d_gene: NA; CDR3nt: TGTGCCAGCACCGGGACTGCAAAAGAGACCCAGTACTTC; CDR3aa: CASTGTAKETQYF
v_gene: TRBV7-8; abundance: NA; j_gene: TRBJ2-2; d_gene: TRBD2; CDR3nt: TGTGCCAGCAGCACAGGTCTAGCGGGACGTACCGGGGAGCTGTTTTTT; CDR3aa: CASSTGLAGRTGELFF
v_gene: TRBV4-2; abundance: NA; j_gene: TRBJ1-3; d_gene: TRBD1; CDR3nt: TGTGCCAGCAGCCGAGGGACAGTCTCTGGAAACACCATATATTTT; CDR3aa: CASSRGTVSGNTIYF
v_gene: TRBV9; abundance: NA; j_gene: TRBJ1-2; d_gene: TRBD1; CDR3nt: TGTGCCAGCAGCGTCCAATCCGGGACAGGGTCCTATGGCTACACCTTC; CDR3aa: CASSVQSGTGSYGYTF
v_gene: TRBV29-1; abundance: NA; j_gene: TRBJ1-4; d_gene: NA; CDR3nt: TGCAGCGTTCAACTAATTCAGGGCTCGGGAACTAATGAAAAACTGTTTTTT; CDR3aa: CSVQLIQGSGTNEKLFF
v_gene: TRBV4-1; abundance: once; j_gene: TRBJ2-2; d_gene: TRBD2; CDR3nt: TGCGCCAGCAGCCTCCGGACTAGCGGGAGGATCACCGGGGAGCTGTTTTTT; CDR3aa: CASSLRTSGRITGELFF
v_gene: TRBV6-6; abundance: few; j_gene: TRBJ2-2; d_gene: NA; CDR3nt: TGTGCCAGCACCGCGAACACCGGGGAGCTGTTTTTT; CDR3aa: CASTANTGELFF
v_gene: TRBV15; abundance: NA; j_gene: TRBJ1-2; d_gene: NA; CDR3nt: TGTGCCACCAGCAGCGCCCTGGCGGGGTACTATGGCTACACCTTC; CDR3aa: CATSSALAGYYGYTF